The 4 T cell receptor beta chains in this list originate from one sample, sequenced in a study of T cell changes during pregnancy in multiple sclerosis. Generated by immunoSEQ multiplex PCR, the TCRdb table keeps only in-frame clones and is missing some. Among 69,000 or so clones listed, 80% to 95% were seen once. The sequences come from peripheral blood, collected in the third trimester of pregnancy. These receptors were obtained from a female donor in good health, enrolled as a control in a pregnancy study.

The chain recombines TRBV19 with TRBJ1-2; 7 positions agree with TRBD1. The V segment lost 10 bases and the J segment 8 bases; nucleotides outside the gene matches: 7. Germline V lookup: CDR1 LNHDA, CDR2 SQIVND (reference sequence). This CDR3 is 11 amino acids long. The CDR3 bases are TGTGCCACCTTAGACAGGGACGGCTACACCTTC. Protein product: CATLDRDGYTF.

V is TRBV11-2 and J is TRBJ2-2; 7 positions match TRBD1. This CDR3 region has 17 residues. In germline, CDR1 is SGHAT, CDR2 FQNNGV. With 2 bases clipped from V and 1 base from J, the junction kept 7 bases outside the gene matches. CDR3 residues: CASSLPYRGENTGELFF. CDR3 bases: TGTGCCAGCAGCTTACCCTACAGGGGAGAGAACACCGGGGAGCTGTTTTTT.

This sequence joins TRBV28 and TRBJ2-3, with a possible D match to TRBD1 (6 bases). Germline CDR1 is MDHEN and CDR2 is SYDVKM. The ends were cut back, 6 bases at V and 10 bases at J, with 23 bases in the middle. This CDR3 is built from 15 residues. The CDR3 protein is CASSPPLGAKVPQYF. Written as DNA, the CDR3 is TGTGCCAGCAGCCCGCCCCTGGGGGCAAAGGTTCCGCAGTATTTT.

The chain links TRBV7-9 to TRBJ2-4; possibly TRBD1 for D (6 bases). This CDR3 has 15 amino acids. The germline V gene has CDR1 SEHNR and CDR2 FQNEAQ (reference sequence). Trimming shortened V by 1 base and J by 5 bases, and 12 bases separated the two germline ends. The CDR3 DNA is TGTGCCAGCAGCTTAGTGTCAGGGGTGGAAAACATTCAGTACTTC. This codes for CASSLVSGVENIQYF.